This T cell receptor (beta chain) came from a study of blood T cell repertoires in COVID-19. Original processing methods: Amplified reference gene primers provided the basis for estimating nucleated cell counts. Libraries were prepared by immunoSEQ multiplex PCR; TCRdb keeps only in-frame clonotypes and omits some of them. For V, J and clone size, that table is used; D and trimming come from the DNA. This sample has some 100,000 clones, with 70% to 90% found just once. Germline V gene sequence: CDR1 MNHEY, CDR2 SVGAGI. V lost 4 bases, J lost 0 bases, and 12 bases lay in between. This CDR3 spans 15 amino acids. Patients at the Seattle site were enrolled during active infection and followed longitudinally.

The sample was peripheral blood. The receptor was isolated from a man between 50 and 59 years old with COVID-19, enrolled during active disease. The V gene is TRBV6-5, the J gene TRBJ1-1; weak D call: TRBD1 (5 bases). The CDR3, as DNA: TGTGCCAGCAGTTCCGGGGGGGGATTGAACACTGAAGCTTTCTTT. This encodes CASSSGGGLNTEAFF.